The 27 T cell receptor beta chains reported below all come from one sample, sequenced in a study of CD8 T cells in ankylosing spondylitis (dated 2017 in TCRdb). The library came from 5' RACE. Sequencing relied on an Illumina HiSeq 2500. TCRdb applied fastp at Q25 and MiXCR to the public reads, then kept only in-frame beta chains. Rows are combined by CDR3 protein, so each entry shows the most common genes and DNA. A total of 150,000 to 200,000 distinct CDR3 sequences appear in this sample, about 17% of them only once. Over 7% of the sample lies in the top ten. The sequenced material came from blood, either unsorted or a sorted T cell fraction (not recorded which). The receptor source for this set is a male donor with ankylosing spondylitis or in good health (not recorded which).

CDR3 coding DNA: TGTGCCAGCAGCCAACTGACAGGGGTGTCCTACAATGAGCAGTTCTTC. Amino acids: CASSQLTGVSYNEQFF. This chain links TRBV4-2 with TRBJ2-1; 8 bases fit TRBD1. The V segment lost 2 bases and the J segment 1 base; nucleotides outside the gene matches: 4. Germline assignment: CDR1 LGHNA and CDR2 YNFKEQ. This CDR3 comprises 16 residues.

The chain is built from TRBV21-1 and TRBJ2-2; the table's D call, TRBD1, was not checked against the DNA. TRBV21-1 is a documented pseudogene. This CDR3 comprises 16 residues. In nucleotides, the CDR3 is TGTGCCAGCAGCAAGGGGGGCAGGGGGTACACCGGGGAGCTGTTTTTT. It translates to CASSKGGRGYTGELFF.

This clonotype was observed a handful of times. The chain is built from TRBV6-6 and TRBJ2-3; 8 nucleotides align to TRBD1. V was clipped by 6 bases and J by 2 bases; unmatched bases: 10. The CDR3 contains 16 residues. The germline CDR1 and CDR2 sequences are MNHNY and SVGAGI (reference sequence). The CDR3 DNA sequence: TGTGCCAGCAGCCTTGGACAGGGTCGATTCACAGATACGCAGTATTTT. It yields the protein CASSLGQGRFTDTQYF.

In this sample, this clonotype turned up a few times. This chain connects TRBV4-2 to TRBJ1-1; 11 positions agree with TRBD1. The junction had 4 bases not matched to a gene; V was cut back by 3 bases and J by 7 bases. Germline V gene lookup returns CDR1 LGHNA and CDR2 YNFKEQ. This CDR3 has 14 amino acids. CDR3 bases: TGTGCCAGCAGCCAGGACAGGGGGCTTCATGAAGCTTTCTTT. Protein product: CASSQDRGLHEAFF.

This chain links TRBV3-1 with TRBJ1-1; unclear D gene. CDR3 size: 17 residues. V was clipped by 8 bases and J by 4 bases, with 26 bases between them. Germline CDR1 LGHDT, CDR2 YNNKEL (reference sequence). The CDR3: CASSSLRQVTKRTEAFF. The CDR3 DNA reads TGTGCCAGCTCCTCCCTTAGGCAGGTCACGAAACGCACTGAAGCTTTCTTT.

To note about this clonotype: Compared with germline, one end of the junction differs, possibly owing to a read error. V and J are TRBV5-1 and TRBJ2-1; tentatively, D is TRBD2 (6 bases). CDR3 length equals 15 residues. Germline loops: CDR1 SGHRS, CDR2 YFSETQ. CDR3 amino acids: CASSLALANGNGQFF. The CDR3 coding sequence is TGCGCCAGCAGCTTGGCTCTAGCGAATGGGAATGGGCAGTTCTTC.

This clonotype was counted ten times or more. The CDR3 here is CASSREGKRNTEAFF. CDR3 DNA: TGTGCCAGCAGCCGTGAGGGCAAGAGGAACACTGAAGCTTTCTTT. The gene calls are TRBV5-5 and TRBJ1-1; D is unclear. This CDR3 region has 15 residues. Deletions cut 4 bases from V and 1 base from J, with 14 bases between. Germline V lookup: CDR1 SGHKS, CDR2 YYEKEE (reference sequence).

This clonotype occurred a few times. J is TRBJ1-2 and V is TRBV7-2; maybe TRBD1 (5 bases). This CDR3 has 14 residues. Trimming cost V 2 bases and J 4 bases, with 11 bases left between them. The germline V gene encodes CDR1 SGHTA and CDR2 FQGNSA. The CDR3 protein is CASSLLGPGYGYTF. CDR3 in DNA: TGTGCCAGCAGCTTATTGGGACCGGGCTATGGCTACACCTTC.

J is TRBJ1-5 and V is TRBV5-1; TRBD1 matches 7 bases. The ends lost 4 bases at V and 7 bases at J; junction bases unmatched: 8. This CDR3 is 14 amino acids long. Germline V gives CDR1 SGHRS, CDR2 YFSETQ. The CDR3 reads CASSPDRVRQPQHF. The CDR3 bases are TGCGCCAGCAGCCCCGACAGGGTAAGACAGCCCCAGCATTTT.

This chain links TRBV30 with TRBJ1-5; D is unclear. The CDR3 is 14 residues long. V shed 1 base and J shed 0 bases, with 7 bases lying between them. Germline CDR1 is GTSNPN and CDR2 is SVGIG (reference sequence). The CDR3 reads CAWSGTDSNQPQHF. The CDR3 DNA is TGTGCCTGGAGTGGGACGGATAGCAATCAGCCCCAGCATTTT.

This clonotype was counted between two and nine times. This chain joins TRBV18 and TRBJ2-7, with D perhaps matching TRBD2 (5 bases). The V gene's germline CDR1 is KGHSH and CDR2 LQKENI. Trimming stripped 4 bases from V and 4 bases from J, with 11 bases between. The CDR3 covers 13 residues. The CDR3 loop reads CASSRWTGYEQYF. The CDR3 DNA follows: TGTGCCAGCTCACGCTGGACTGGATACGAGCAGTACTTC.

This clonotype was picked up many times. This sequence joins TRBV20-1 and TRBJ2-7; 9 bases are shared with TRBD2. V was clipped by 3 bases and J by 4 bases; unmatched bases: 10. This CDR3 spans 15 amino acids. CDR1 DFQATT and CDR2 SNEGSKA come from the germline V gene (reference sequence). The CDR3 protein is CSASADSSGAYEQYF. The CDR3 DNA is TGCAGTGCTAGTGCCGACTCTAGCGGGGCTTACGAGCAGTACTTC.

DNA for the CDR3: TGTGCCAGCAGCCAGGGGGTCCGGGCTTGGTCCACTGAAGCTTTCTTT. It yields the protein CASSQGVRAWSTEAFF. The chain joins TRBV3-1 to TRBJ1-1; D may be TRBD1 (5 bases). This CDR3 is 16 amino acids long. The germline V gene encodes CDR1 LGHDT and CDR2 YNNKEL (reference sequence). The V end was cut by 3 bases, the J end by 4 bases, with 18 bases between.

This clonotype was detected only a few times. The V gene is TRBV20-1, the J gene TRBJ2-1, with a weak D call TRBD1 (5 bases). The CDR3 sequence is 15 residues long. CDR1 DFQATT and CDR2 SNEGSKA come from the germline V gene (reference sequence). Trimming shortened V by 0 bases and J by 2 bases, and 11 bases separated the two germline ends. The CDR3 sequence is CSARDPQGPYNEQFF. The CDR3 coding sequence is TGCAGTGCTAGAGATCCGCAGGGCCCCTACAATGAGCAGTTCTTC.

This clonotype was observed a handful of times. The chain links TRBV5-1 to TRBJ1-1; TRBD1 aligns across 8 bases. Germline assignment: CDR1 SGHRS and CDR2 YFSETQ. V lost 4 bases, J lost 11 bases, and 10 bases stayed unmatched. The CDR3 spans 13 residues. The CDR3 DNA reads TGCGCCAGCAGCCCCCGACAGGGGCGGGGGGCTTTCTTT. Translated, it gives CASSPRQGRGAFF.

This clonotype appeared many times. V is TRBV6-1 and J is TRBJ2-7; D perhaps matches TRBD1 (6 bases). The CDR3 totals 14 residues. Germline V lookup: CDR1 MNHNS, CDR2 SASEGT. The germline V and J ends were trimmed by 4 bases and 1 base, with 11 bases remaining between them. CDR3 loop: CASSGGTTSYEQYF. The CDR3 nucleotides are TGTGCCAGCAGTGGAGGGACAACTTCCTACGAGCAGTACTTC.

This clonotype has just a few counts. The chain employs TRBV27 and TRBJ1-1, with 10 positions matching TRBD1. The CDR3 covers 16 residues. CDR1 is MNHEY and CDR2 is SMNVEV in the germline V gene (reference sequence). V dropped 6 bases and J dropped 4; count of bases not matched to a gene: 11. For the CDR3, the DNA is TGTGCCAGCAGCGACAGGACAGGGGGGATCGTCACTGAAGCTTTCTTT. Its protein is CASSDRTGGIVTEAFF.

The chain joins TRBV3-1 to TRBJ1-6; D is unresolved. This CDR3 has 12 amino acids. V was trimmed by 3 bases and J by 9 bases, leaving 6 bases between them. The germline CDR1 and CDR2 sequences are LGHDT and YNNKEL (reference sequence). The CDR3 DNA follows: TGTGCCAGCAGCCAGATTAGTTCACCCCTCCACTTT. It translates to CASSQISSPLHF.

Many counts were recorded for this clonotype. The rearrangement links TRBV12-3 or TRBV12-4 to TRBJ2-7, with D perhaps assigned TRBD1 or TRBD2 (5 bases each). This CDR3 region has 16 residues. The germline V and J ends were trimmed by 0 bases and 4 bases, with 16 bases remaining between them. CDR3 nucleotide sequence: TGTGCCAGCAGTTTAGCCCGGTCAGGGCGAGGGTACGAGCAGTACTTC. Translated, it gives CASSLARSGRGYEQYF.

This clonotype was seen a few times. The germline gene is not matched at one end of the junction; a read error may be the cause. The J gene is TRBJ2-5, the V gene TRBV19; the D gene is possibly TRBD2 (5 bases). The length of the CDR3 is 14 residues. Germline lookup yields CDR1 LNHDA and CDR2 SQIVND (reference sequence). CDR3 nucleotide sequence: TGTGCCAGTAGTATAGCGGGGAGTGTCTCGACCAAGTACTTC. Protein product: CASSIAGSVSTKYF.

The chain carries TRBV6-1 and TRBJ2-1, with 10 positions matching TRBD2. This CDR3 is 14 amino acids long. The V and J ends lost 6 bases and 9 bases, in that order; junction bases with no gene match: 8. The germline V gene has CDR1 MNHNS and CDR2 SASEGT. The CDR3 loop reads CASRPLAGDPEQFF. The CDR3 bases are TGTGCCAGCAGACCCCTAGCGGGAGACCCTGAGCAGTTCTTC.

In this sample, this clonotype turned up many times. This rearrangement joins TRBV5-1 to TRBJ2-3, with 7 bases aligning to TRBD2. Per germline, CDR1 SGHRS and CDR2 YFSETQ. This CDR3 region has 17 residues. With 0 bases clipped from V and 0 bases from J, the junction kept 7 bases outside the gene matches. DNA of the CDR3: TGCGCCAGCAGCTTGGCCCCTAGCGGAATTAGCACAGATACGCAGTATTTT. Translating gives CASSLAPSGISTDTQYF.

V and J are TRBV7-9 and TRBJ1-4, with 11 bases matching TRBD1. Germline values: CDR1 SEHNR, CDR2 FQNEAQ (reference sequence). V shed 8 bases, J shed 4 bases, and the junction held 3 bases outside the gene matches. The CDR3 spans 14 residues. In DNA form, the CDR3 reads TGTGCCAGCGGAGGGACAGGGGGTAATGAAAAACTGTTTTTT. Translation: CASGGTGGNEKLFF.

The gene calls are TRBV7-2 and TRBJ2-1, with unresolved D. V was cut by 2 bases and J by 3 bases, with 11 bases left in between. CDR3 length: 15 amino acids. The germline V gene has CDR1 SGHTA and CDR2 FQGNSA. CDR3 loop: CASSLRYGFYNEQFF. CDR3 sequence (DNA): TGTGCCAGCAGCTTACGGTATGGCTTCTACAATGAGCAGTTCTTC.

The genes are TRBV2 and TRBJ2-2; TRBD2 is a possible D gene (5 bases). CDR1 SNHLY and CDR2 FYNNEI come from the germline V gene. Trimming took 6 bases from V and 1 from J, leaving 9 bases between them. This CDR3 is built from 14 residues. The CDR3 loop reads CASSFRENTGELFF. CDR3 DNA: TGTGCCAGCAGCTTTCGGGAGAACACCGGGGAGCTGTTTTTT.

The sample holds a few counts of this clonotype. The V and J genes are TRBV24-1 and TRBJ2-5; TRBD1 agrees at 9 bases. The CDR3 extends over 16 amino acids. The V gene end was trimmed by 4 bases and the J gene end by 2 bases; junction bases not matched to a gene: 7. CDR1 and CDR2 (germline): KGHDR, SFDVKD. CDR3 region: CATSEFGDREQETQYF. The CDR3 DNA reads TGTGCCACCAGTGAGTTCGGGGACAGGGAACAAGAGACCCAGTACTTC.

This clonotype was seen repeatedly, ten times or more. CDR3 loop: CASRMTGLQETQYF. The CDR3 DNA is TGTGCCAGCAGAATGACTGGTCTCCAAGAGACCCAGTACTTC. The chain joins TRBV2 to TRBJ2-5; D is ambiguous. V shed 6 bases and J shed 1 base, with 12 bases lying between them. The CDR3 covers 14 residues. Germline V lookup: CDR1 SNHLY, CDR2 FYNNEI.